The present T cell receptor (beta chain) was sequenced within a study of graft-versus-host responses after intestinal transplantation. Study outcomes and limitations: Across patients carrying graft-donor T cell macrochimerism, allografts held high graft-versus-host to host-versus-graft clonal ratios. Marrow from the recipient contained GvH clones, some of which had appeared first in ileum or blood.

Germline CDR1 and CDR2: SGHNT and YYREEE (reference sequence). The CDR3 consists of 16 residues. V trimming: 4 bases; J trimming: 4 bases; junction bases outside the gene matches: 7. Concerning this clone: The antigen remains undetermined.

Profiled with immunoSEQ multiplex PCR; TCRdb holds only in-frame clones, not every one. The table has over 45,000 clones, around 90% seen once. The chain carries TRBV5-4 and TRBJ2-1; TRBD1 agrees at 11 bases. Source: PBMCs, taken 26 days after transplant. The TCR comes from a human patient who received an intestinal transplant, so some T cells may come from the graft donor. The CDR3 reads CASSKPGTGGYNEQFF. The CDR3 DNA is TGTGCCAGCAGCAAGCCCGGGACAGGGGGGTACAATGAGCAGTTCTTC.